This T cell receptor beta chain emerged from a study of cytomegalovirus exposure and HLA in healthy donors. The PCR used 60 Vbeta and 13 Jbeta primers. Assay used: immunoSEQ multiplex PCR; TCRdb lists only in-frame clones, some missing. The data hold approximately 110,000 clones, with approximately 70% observed a single time. The germline CDR1 and CDR2 sequences are LNHDA and SQIVND (reference sequence). The CDR3 loop spans 13 amino acids. Unmatched junction bases numbered 13, after V lost 10 bases and J lost 8 bases. This rearrangement joins TRBV19 to TRBJ1-2, with 7 positions matching TRBD1. Sequenced: PBMCs. This sequence originates from a man in his forties in good health and CMV-seropositive. The CDR3 region has the DNA TGTGCCACCTCAAGGGGGGACAGCAGCGGCTACACCTTC. Translating it yields CATSRGDSSGYTF.